Shown below are 31 T cell receptor beta chains from a single sample sequenced in a study of PD-1 blockade in classical Hodgkin lymphoma. Time point specified: cycle 4 day 1 (C4D1), after about 6 weeks of nivolumab. With no exception, relapse followed autologous stem cell transplantation in all patients, and brentuximab vedotin exposure varied. Purification of CD4+ T cells from thawed PBMCs was achieved by magnetic negative selection. Clones were sequenced by immunoSEQ multiplex PCR, and TCRdb holds only the in-frame ones, with some missing. The sample lists more than 10,000 clones, roughly 80% occurring once. The specimen was CD4+ T cells from blood, collected before the fourth cycle of nivolumab. The receptor source for this set is a human donor with classical Hodgkin lymphoma.

The rearrangement joins TRBV2 to TRBJ1-1; D is unresolved. V dropped 7 bases and J dropped 6 bases, with 18 bases sitting between them. Germline V gives CDR1 SNHLY, CDR2 FYNNEI. The length of the CDR3 is 14 residues. CDR3: CASKEGYMSPEAFF. The CDR3 nucleotides are TGTGCCAGCAAAGAGGGCTACATGTCCCCTGAAGCTTTCTTT. The entire variable domain, with the rest obtained from reference TRBV2 and TRBJ1-1, is as follows: EPEVTQTPSHQVTQMGQEVILRCVPISNHLYFYWYRQILGQKVEFLVSFYNNEISEKSEIFDDQFSVERPDGSNFTLKIRSTKLEDSAMYFCASKEGYMSPEAFFGQGTRLTVV.

The chain combines TRBV7-9 with TRBJ2-1; 8 nucleotides align to TRBD1. CDR1 is SEHNR, CDR2 FQNEAQ, per germline (reference sequence). This CDR3 has 19 amino acids. The V segment lost 0 bases and the J segment 5 bases; nucleotides outside the gene matches: 15. The CDR3: CASSLAGWTGPLRDNEQFF. DNA for the CDR3: TGTGCCAGCAGCTTAGCGGGGTGGACAGGGCCACTACGGGACAATGAGCAGTTCTTC.

CDR3 sequence (DNA): TGTGCCAGCAGTCCTCGGCGGACCAGCACAGATACGCAGTATTTT. Protein: CASSPRRTSTDTQYF. The gene calls are TRBV6-5 and TRBJ2-3, with D unclear. CDR3 length equals 15 residues. Trimming took off 5 bases at V and 0 bases at J, with 12 bases between the two ends. CDR1 MNHEY and CDR2 SVGAGI come from the germline V gene.

The rearrangement uses TRBV5-1 and TRBJ2-7; D gene unclear. From germline, CDR1 is SGHRS and CDR2 YFSETQ. The CDR3 extends over 12 amino acids. V lost 0 bases to trimming and J lost 4 bases, with 5 bases between them. In DNA form, the CDR3 reads TGCGCCAGCAGCTTGGTTGCTTACGAGCAGTACTTC. Its translation is CASSLVAYEQYF. The variable domain in full, with the rest retrieved from reference TRBV5-1 and TRBJ2-7, is KAGVTQTPRYLIKTRGQQVTLSCSPISGHRSVSWYQQTPGQGLQFLFEYFSETQRNKGNFPGRFSGRQFSNSRSEMNVSTLELGDSALYLCASSLVAYEQYFGPGTRLTVT.

The chain employs TRBV7-2 and TRBJ2-3, with 14 bases fitting TRBD2. Germline CDR1 and CDR2: SGHTA and FQGNSA. The V gene end was trimmed by 5 bases and the J gene end by 5 bases; junction bases not matched to a gene: 9. CDR3 length: 17 amino acids. CDR3 sequence (DNA): TGTGCCAGCAGCCGACTAGCGGGGGGGCGAGGAAAAGATACGCAGTATTTT. Its protein product is CASSRLAGGRGKDTQYF.

This clone was seen a single time. In nucleotides, the CDR3 is TGTGCCAGCAGTACGAGTCCCACGGGTGAGTTCTTC. Translation: CASSTSPTGEFF. The V call is TRBV5-6, the J call TRBJ2-1; D is unclear. The CDR3 loop spans 12 amino acids. The germline V and J ends were trimmed by 5 bases and 14 bases, with 17 bases remaining between them. The V gene's germline CDR1 is SGHDT and CDR2 YYEEEE.

V usage is TRBV14 and J usage is TRBJ1-5; no definite D call. The V and J ends lost 4 bases and 6 bases respectively, with 10 bases between them. CDR1 is SGHDN, CDR2 FVKESK, per germline. The CDR3 consists of 13 residues. CDR3 amino acids: CASSPGWGQPQHF. CDR3 nucleotides: TGTGCCAGCAGCCCGGGGTGGGGTCAGCCCCAGCATTTT.

The chain combines TRBV5-4 with TRBJ1-2, with TRBD1 matching 9 bases. The V segment lost 1 base and the J segment 9 bases; nucleotides outside the gene matches: 7. The CDR3 is 14 residues long. Per the germline V gene, CDR1 is SGHNT and CDR2 is YYREEE (reference sequence). The CDR3 reads CASSLTGGKIRYTF. CDR3 sequence (DNA): TGTGCCAGCAGCTTGACAGGGGGCAAAATTCGCTACACCTTC.

The V and J genes are TRBV5-4 and TRBJ2-7; D perhaps matches TRBD2 (5 bases). Germline lookup yields CDR1 SGHNT and CDR2 YYREEE (reference sequence). Trimming left V 4 bases short and J 3 bases short, with 14 bases between. The CDR3 spans 14 residues. Written as DNA, the CDR3 is TGTGCCAGCAGCCTTGGACCGGGAAACTACGAGCAGTACTTC. Residues: CASSLGPGNYEQYF.

V is TRBV5-4 and J is TRBJ2-5; weak D call: TRBD1 (6 bases). The J call may be faulty, since TRBJ2-7 better matches the DNA end. Germline V gives CDR1 SGHNT, CDR2 YYREEE (reference sequence). This CDR3 has 14 amino acids. CDR3 in DNA: TGTGCCAGCAGCACGGACAGAAGAACCTACGAGCAGTACTTC. Protein sequence: CASSTDRRTYEQYF.

The chain joins TRBV19 to TRBJ2-5, with a possible D match to TRBD2 (6 bases). V gave up 7 bases and J gave up 5 bases, with 17 bases separating them. CDR3 length: 14 residues. The germline V gene has CDR1 LNHDA and CDR2 SQIVND (reference sequence). CDR3 sequence: CASKIHGSFETQYF. The CDR3 DNA sequence: TGTGCCAGTAAGATCCACGGGAGTTTTGAGACCCAGTACTTC. The full variable domain, with the rest looked up from reference TRBV19 and TRBJ2-5, is DGGITQSPKYLFRKEGQNVTLSCEQNLNHDAMYWYRQDPGQGLRLIYYSQIVNDFQKGDIAEGYSVSREKKESFPLTVTSAQKNPTAFYLCASKIHGSFETQYFGPGTRLLVL.

The J gene is TRBJ2-2, the V gene TRBV19; possible D gene TRBD1, 6 bases. The germline CDR1 and CDR2 sequences are LNHDA and SQIVND (reference sequence). The CDR3 is 13 amino acids. Trimming left V 7 bases short and J 6 bases short, with 12 bases between. The CDR3 loop is CASNSRGSGELFF. CDR3 nucleotide sequence: TGTGCCAGTAATTCCAGGGGCTCCGGGGAGCTGTTTTTT.

This chain uses TRBV15 with TRBJ1-3; no firm D call. V lost 0 bases, J lost 1 base, and 16 bases lay in between. The germline V gene encodes CDR1 LNHNV and CDR2 YYDKDF (reference sequence). The CDR3 extends over 18 amino acids. The CDR3 coding sequence is TGTGCCACCAGCAGAGAAATACTCTCGAGGCGATCTGGAAACACCATATATTTT. Protein sequence: CATSREILSRRSGNTIYF.

The chain uses TRBV28 and TRBJ1-5, with a possible D match to TRBD1 (5 bases). CDR1 is MDHEN, CDR2 SYDVKM, per germline. The CDR3 has 12 residues. V lost 5 bases and J 6 bases, leaving 8 bases between the germline ends. This CDR3 is CASSEGVQPQHF. CDR3 bases: TGTGCCAGCAGTGAAGGGGTTCAGCCCCAGCATTTT.

This rearrangement joins TRBV12-5 to TRBJ2-4; weak D call: TRBD1 (5 bases). Germline CDR1 is LGHNT and CDR2 is FRNRAP. With 1 base removed from V and 0 bases from J, the gap between germline ends came to 22 bases. The CDR3 covers 20 residues. The CDR3 sequence: CASGLDQKNRLTLAKNIQYF. Written as DNA, the CDR3 is TGTGCTAGTGGTTTGGACCAGAAGAACAGGTTAACCTTAGCCAAAAACATTCAGTACTTC.

The chain has TRBV28 and TRBJ2-7, with D perhaps assigned TRBD1 or TRBD2 (5 bases each). There are 11 residues in the CDR3. Germline values: CDR1 MDHEN, CDR2 SYDVKM. Deletions cut 5 bases from V and 7 bases from J, with 9 bases between. The CDR3 DNA is TGTGCCAGCAGTGGGACGGCAGAGCAGTACTTC. The encoded protein is CASSGTAEQYF.

The CDR3 DNA sequence: TGTGCCAGCAGTGAAAGACTGTCTAGCAATCAGCCCCAGCATTTT. Translation: CASSERLSSNQPQHF. The rearrangement uses TRBV6-1 and TRBJ1-5; D gene unclear. Germline V gene sequence: CDR1 MNHNS, CDR2 SASEGT. The CDR3 spans 15 residues. V dropped 2 bases and J dropped 0 bases, with 8 bases sitting between them.

V is TRBV7-2 and J is TRBJ1-2; a possible D gene is TRBD1 (5 bases). Trimming left V 5 bases short and J 6 bases short, with 19 bases between. The CDR3 is 15 residues long. From germline, CDR1 is SGHTA and CDR2 FQGNSA. CDR3 protein: CASSLGGVFMNGYTF. The CDR3 nucleotides read TGTGCCAGCAGCCTTGGAGGGGTATTTATGAATGGCTACACCTTC.

The chain uses TRBV28 and TRBJ2-3; 7 bases agree with TRBD2. J gave up 5 bases and V 5 bases, and 16 bases lay outside the gene matches. Germline V gene sequence: CDR1 MDHEN, CDR2 SYDVKM. CDR3 length: 17 amino acids. The CDR3 reads CASSPPRAGRTRDTQYF. The CDR3 DNA is TGTGCCAGCAGTCCCCCCCGAGCGGGACGCACACGAGATACGCAGTATTTT.

The chain couples TRBV12-5 to TRBJ1-5; the D is unclear. The CDR3 has 11 amino acids. The V end lost 5 bases, the J end lost 7 bases, and 6 bases lay between the germline ends. Germline V gene sequence: CDR1 LGHNT, CDR2 FRNRAP. The CDR3 sequence: CASGPKQPQHF. CDR3 nucleotide sequence: TGTGCTAGTGGTCCGAAACAGCCCCAGCATTTT.

This rearrangement joins TRBV6-5 to TRBJ2-1, with 11 positions matching TRBD2. Germline V lookup: CDR1 MNHEY, CDR2 SVGAGI. J was trimmed by 7 bases and V by 6 bases; bases with no gene match: 5. The CDR3 extends over 14 amino acids. The CDR3: CASSYRLAGNEQFF. The CDR3 DNA follows: TGTGCCAGCAGCTATCGACTAGCGGGGAATGAGCAGTTCTTC.

The chain has TRBV15 and TRBJ2-2; no definite D call. V gave up 9 bases and J gave up 4 bases, with 12 bases separating them. CDR3 length equals 13 residues. Germline V CDR1 and CDR2: LNHNV, YYDKDF (reference sequence). CDR3 protein: CATRILLTGELFF. As DNA, the CDR3 is TGTGCCACACGTATCCTACTCACCGGGGAGCTGTTTTTT.

The V gene is TRBV29-1, the J gene TRBJ1-2; D is perhaps TRBD1 (5 bases). CDR1 SQVTM and CDR2 ANQGSEA come from the germline V gene. Between the trimmed V and J ends, which lost 7 bases and 2 bases, there was a span of 17 bases. The CDR3 runs to 14 residues. The CDR3 DNA follows: TGCAGCGCCCTCTCCCCAGGGTCCAACTATGGCTACACCTTC. This gives the protein CSALSPGSNYGYTF.

The chain carries TRBV27 and TRBJ2-1; 11 bases fit TRBD1. The trim removed 4 bases at V and 5 bases at J, leaving 7 bases unmatched. This CDR3 has 16 amino acids. Germline CDR1 MNHEY, CDR2 SMNVEV (reference sequence). The CDR3 reads CASSSTGTGGHNEQFF. The CDR3 DNA is TGTGCCAGCAGTTCTACCGGGACAGGGGGACACAATGAGCAGTTCTTC.

This sequence joins TRBV30 and TRBJ1-2; D unresolved. The V end was cut by 0 bases, the J end by 3 bases, with 5 bases between. The CDR3 spans 12 residues. Germline V gives CDR1 GTSNPN, CDR2 SVGIG (reference sequence). CDR3 sequence (DNA): TGTGCCTGGAGTGTTACGGACTATGGCTACACCTTC. Protein sequence: CAWSVTDYGYTF.

The CDR3 coding sequence is TGTGCCAGCAGCTTGGGGTCGGGAGGTACCTACGAGCAGTACTTC. This gives the protein CASSLGSGGTYEQYF. The chain carries TRBV7-9 and TRBJ2-7; 7 bases map to TRBD2. The CDR3 contains 15 residues. In germline, CDR1 is SEHNR, CDR2 FQNEAQ (reference sequence). The V and J ends lost 3 bases and 2 bases, in that order; junction bases with no gene match: 7. The whole variable domain, remainder taken from reference TRBV7-9 and TRBJ2-7, is DTGVSQNPRHKITKRGQNVTFRCDPISEHNRLYWYRQTLGQGPEFLTYFQNEAQLEKSRLLSDRFSAERPKGSFSTLEIQRTEQGDSAMYLCASSLGSGGTYEQYFGPGTRLTVT.

The rearrangement uses TRBV7-9 and TRBJ2-5; D is unclear. The V end lost 1 base, the J end lost 0 bases, and 3 bases lay between the germline ends. Germline V gives CDR1 SEHNR, CDR2 FQNEAQ (reference sequence). The CDR3 runs 13 residues. CDR3 nucleotides: TGTGCCAGCAGCTTAGGCTACCAAGAGACCCAGTACTTC. Encoded protein: CASSLGYQETQYF. The whole variable domain, filled in from reference TRBV7-9 and TRBJ2-5, reads DTGVSQNPRHKITKRGQNVTFRCDPISEHNRLYWYRQTLGQGPEFLTYFQNEAQLEKSRLLSDRFSAERPKGSFSTLEIQRTEQGDSAMYLCASSLGYQETQYFGPGTRLLVL.

This chain links TRBV10-3 with TRBJ1-6, with 10 bases identical to TRBD1. The CDR3 spans 15 residues. Germline V CDR1 and CDR2: ENHRY, SYGVKD. Losses at the gene ends were 5 bases for V and 9 bases for J; bases not matched to a gene: 7. The CDR3 spells CAISHGDRGASPLHF. The CDR3 DNA reads as TGTGCCATCAGTCACGGGGACAGGGGTGCTTCACCCCTCCACTTT.

The rearrangement uses TRBV19 and TRBJ1-5; possibly TRBD1 for D (5 bases). CDR1 is LNHDA, CDR2 SQIVND, per germline (reference sequence). The CDR3 is made up of 16 amino acids. Trimming shortened V by 0 bases and J by 9 bases, and 18 bases separated the two germline ends. The CDR3 DNA reads TGTGCCAGTAGTATAGATCACTTTCCGGGGGATTTGCCCCAGCATTTT. Protein: CASSIDHFPGDLPQHF.

The J gene is TRBJ1-1, the V gene TRBV6-6; a weak D match, TRBD1 (6 bases). The V gene's germline CDR1 is MNHNY and CDR2 SVGAGI (reference sequence). V was shortened by 6 bases and J by 3 bases, with 14 bases between the two germline ends. The CDR3 consists of 14 residues. The CDR3 coding sequence is TGTGCCAGCAGCCCTACGGACAGATACACTGAAGCTTTCTTT. It encodes CASSPTDRYTEAFF.

The chain carries TRBV5-1 and TRBJ1-2, with 7 bases that match TRBD1. The V gene's germline CDR1 is SGHRS and CDR2 YFSETQ. The ends lost 4 bases at V and 8 bases at J; junction bases unmatched: 8. CDR3 length equals 13 residues. In nucleotides, the CDR3 is TGCGCCAGCAGCGTGGACAGGTCCGAGGGCTACACCTTC. Translating it yields CASSVDRSEGYTF. Based on the CDR3 plus reference TRBV5-1 and TRBJ1-2, the full variable domain is KAGVTQTPRYLIKTRGQQVTLSCSPISGHRSVSWYQQTPGQGLQFLFEYFSETQRNKGNFPGRFSGRQFSNSRSEMNVSTLELGDSALYLCASSVDRSEGYTFGSGTRLTVV.